Listed below are T cell receptor beta chains from one sample, sequenced in a study of blood T cell repertoires in COVID-19. This table comes from immunoSEQ multiplex PCR, and its TCRdb copy is limited to in-frame clones, with some not included. In the table there are around 290,000 clones, about 87% of which are singletons. The material sequenced was peripheral blood. The receptors shown here come from a woman aged 45-60 years who had recovered from COVID-19. Both conserved end residues are part of each CDR3. Fields, in order: J gene, CDR3 length, clone size, V gene, D gene, CDR3 DNA, CDR3 protein. The D gene is left open where the match is weak. Part of the rows lack a size; the others show once, few, many or a class for expanded clones.

j_gene: TRBJ1-3; len: 16; abundance: .; v_gene: TRBV5-1; d_gene: .; CDR3nt: TGCGCCAGCAGCTTGGAGGGAGAAGGCGATGGAAACACCATATATTTT; CDR3aa: CASSLEGEGDGNTIYF
j_gene: TRBJ1-2; len: 12; abundance: .; v_gene: TRBV7-9; d_gene: .; CDR3nt: TGTGCCAGCAGCATCGGAGCCTATGGCTACACCTTC; CDR3aa: CASSIGAYGYTF
j_gene: TRBJ2-7; len: 17; abundance: .; v_gene: TRBV24-1; d_gene: TRBD1; CDR3nt: TGTGCCACCAGTGACCGAAACAGGGGGTCGTTGTACTACGAGCAGTACTTC; CDR3aa: CATSDRNRGSLYYEQYF
j_gene: TRBJ1-2; len: 12; abundance: .; v_gene: TRBV15; d_gene: .; CDR3nt: TGTGCCACCAAGGGGCGGAAGGATGGCTACACCTTC; CDR3aa: CATKGRKDGYTF
j_gene: TRBJ2-1; len: 16; abundance: .; v_gene: TRBV7-9; d_gene: TRBD2; CDR3nt: TGTGCCAGCAGCTTGGGACTAGCGGAGCGATACAATGAGCAGTTCTTC; CDR3aa: CASSLGLAERYNEQFF
j_gene: TRBJ2-1; len: 14; abundance: .; v_gene: TRBV19; d_gene: TRBD2; CDR3nt: TGTGCCAGCCTAGCGGGAGGGTTAGGCGATGAGCAGTTCTTC; CDR3aa: CASLAGGLGDEQFF
j_gene: TRBJ2-6; len: 17; abundance: .; v_gene: TRBV2; d_gene: TRBD1; CDR3nt: TGTGCCAGCAGTGAATCCACAGGGGGCTTCGGGGCCAACGTCCTGACTTTC; CDR3aa: CASSESTGGFGANVLTF
j_gene: TRBJ2-2; len: 16; abundance: .; v_gene: TRBV15; d_gene: .; CDR3nt: TGTGCCACCAGCAGAGTTGTAACAGCTAACACCGGGGAGCTGTTTTTT; CDR3aa: CATSRVVTANTGELFF
j_gene: TRBJ2-1; len: 15; abundance: .; v_gene: TRBV2; d_gene: .; CDR3nt: TGTGCCAGCCACCTTAGCGGAGCTACCTACAATGAGCAGTTCTTC; CDR3aa: CASHLSGATYNEQFF
j_gene: TRBJ2-4; len: 15; abundance: .; v_gene: TRBV18; d_gene: TRBD1; CDR3nt: TGTGCCAGCTCACCTCGGACAGGGGCCAAAAACATTCAGTACTTC; CDR3aa: CASSPRTGAKNIQYF
j_gene: TRBJ1-2; len: 13; abundance: .; v_gene: TRBV30; d_gene: .; CDR3nt: TGTGCCTGGAGTGTTACAGACAACTATGGCTACACCTTC; CDR3aa: CAWSVTDNYGYTF
j_gene: TRBJ1-3; len: 16; abundance: .; v_gene: TRBV11-2; d_gene: TRBD1; CDR3nt: TGTGCCAGCAGCCAACACTCGGGACAGGCTGGAAACACCATATATTTT; CDR3aa: CASSQHSGQAGNTIYF
j_gene: TRBJ2-7; len: 15; abundance: .; v_gene: TRBV2; d_gene: .; CDR3nt: TGTGCCAGCATGGGCGGGCTGGGGATGGGCTACGAGCAGTACTTC; CDR3aa: CASMGGLGMGYEQYF
j_gene: TRBJ1-2; len: 13; abundance: .; v_gene: TRBV11-2; d_gene: .; CDR3nt: TGTGCCAGCAGCTTGAACAGGAACTATGGCTACACCTTC; CDR3aa: CASSLNRNYGYTF
j_gene: TRBJ2-3; len: 14; abundance: .; v_gene: TRBV30; d_gene: .; CDR3nt: TGTGCCTGGAGTCTGTCGGTGAGGGCAGATACGCAGTATTTT; CDR3aa: CAWSLSVRADTQYF
j_gene: TRBJ1-1; len: 18; abundance: .; v_gene: TRBV27; d_gene: TRBD1; CDR3nt: TGTGCCAGCAGTTTATCGAGTGGGGTAGGGGGCAGGTACACTGAAGCTTTCTTT; CDR3aa: CASSLSSGVGGRYTEAFF
j_gene: TRBJ2-3; len: 14; abundance: .; v_gene: TRBV30; d_gene: TRBD1; CDR3nt: TGTGCCTGGAGTTCAGGGGGAAGCACAGATACGCAGTATTTT; CDR3aa: CAWSSGGSTDTQYF
j_gene: TRBJ1-2; len: 13; abundance: .; v_gene: TRBV2; d_gene: .; CDR3nt: TGTGCCAGCAGTTTTGGACAGCTCTATGGCTACACCTTC; CDR3aa: CASSFGQLYGYTF
j_gene: TRBJ2-5; len: 17; abundance: .; v_gene: TRBV7-9; d_gene: .; CDR3nt: TGTGCCAGCAGCCCAGCAGCTTACCGACATATGGGAGAGACCCAGTACTTC; CDR3aa: CASSPAAYRHMGETQYF
j_gene: TRBJ2-1; len: 14; abundance: .; v_gene: TRBV7-2; d_gene: .; CDR3nt: TGTGCCAGCAGCTTAGCGCTGGAGGGAAATGAGCAGTTCTTC; CDR3aa: CASSLALEGNEQFF
j_gene: TRBJ1-5; len: 13; abundance: .; v_gene: TRBV28; d_gene: .; CDR3nt: TGTGCCAGCAGTTCCGACAGGAATCAGCCCCAGCATTTT; CDR3aa: CASSSDRNQPQHF
j_gene: TRBJ2-1; len: 17; abundance: few; v_gene: TRBV5-4; d_gene: TRBD2; CDR3nt: TGTGCCAGCATCTCAGGGTCTAGCGGGGGATCATACAATGAGCAGTTCTTC; CDR3aa: CASISGSSGGSYNEQFF
j_gene: TRBJ2-7; len: 16; abundance: .; v_gene: TRBV7-6; d_gene: TRBD2; CDR3nt: TGTGCCAGCAGCTTGGGACTAGCGGGATCTACCTACGAGCAGTACTTC; CDR3aa: CASSLGLAGSTYEQYF
j_gene: TRBJ1-4; len: 14; abundance: once; v_gene: TRBV28; d_gene: TRBD1; CDR3nt: TGTGCCAGCGCTCGGAGGGGACAGGGTGAAAAACTGTTTTTT; CDR3aa: CASARRGQGEKLFF
j_gene: TRBJ2-1; len: 16; abundance: .; v_gene: TRBV30; d_gene: .; CDR3nt: TGTGCCTGGAGTGTACCATGGGCGGGTCCTTACAATGAGCAGTTCTTC; CDR3aa: CAWSVPWAGPYNEQFF
j_gene: TRBJ2-5; len: 15; abundance: .; v_gene: TRBV6-5; d_gene: TRBD2; CDR3nt: TGTGCCAGCAGTCCCGGGACTAGCGGGGGGGAGACCCAGTACTTC; CDR3aa: CASSPGTSGGETQYF
j_gene: TRBJ1-2; len: 14; abundance: .; v_gene: TRBV5-1; d_gene: .; CDR3nt: TGCGCCAGCAGCTTGGTTCAATTGGCGGATGGCTACACCTTC; CDR3aa: CASSLVQLADGYTF
j_gene: TRBJ2-7; len: 14; abundance: .; v_gene: TRBV4-2; d_gene: TRBD1; CDR3nt: TGTGCCAGCAGCCCGGGACAGGGGGCGCTTGAGCAGTACTTC; CDR3aa: CASSPGQGALEQYF
j_gene: TRBJ1-6; len: 14; abundance: .; v_gene: TRBV18; d_gene: .; CDR3nt: TGTGCCAGCTCACCCAAAGAGGGATCTTCACCCCTCCACTTT; CDR3aa: CASSPKEGSSPLHF
j_gene: TRBJ2-1; len: 16; abundance: .; v_gene: TRBV9; d_gene: .; CDR3nt: TGTGCCAGCAGCGTTGGTATCGGGAGCTCCTACAATGAGCAGTTCTTC; CDR3aa: CASSVGIGSSYNEQFF
j_gene: TRBJ2-3; len: 16; abundance: once; v_gene: TRBV5-4; d_gene: TRBD2; CDR3nt: TGTGCCAGCAGCTTGAGCGCGGGGGGAGGGGCAGATACGCAGTATTTT; CDR3aa: CASSLSAGGGADTQYF
j_gene: TRBJ2-7; len: 14; abundance: once; v_gene: TRBV11-3; d_gene: .; CDR3nt: TGTGCCAGCAGCGTTCAGGCACAGGGCTACGAGCAGTACTTC; CDR3aa: CASSVQAQGYEQYF
j_gene: TRBJ2-7; len: 18; abundance: .; v_gene: TRBV5-1; d_gene: .; CDR3nt: TGCGCCAGCAGCCCCACAGGAAAAATTGGGCATTACTCCTACGAGCAGTACTTC; CDR3aa: CASSPTGKIGHYSYEQYF